A selection of T cell receptor beta chains follows, all from one sample in a study of T cells in narcolepsy. Profiled with immunoSEQ multiplex PCR; TCRdb holds only in-frame clones, not every one. The table lists around 31,000 clones, around four fifths of them singletons. The sequenced material came from CD45RA- memory CD4+ T cells from PBMCs. These receptors were obtained from a human donor with narcolepsy. Both conserved end residues are part of each CDR3. A D gene is named only where the DNA matches it firmly. Clone size is shown for a subset of rows, as once, few, many or a class of expanded clone.

TRBJ1-2 TRBV5-1 . . TGCGCCAGCAGCTTGGTCAGAAACTATGGCTACACCTTC CASSLVRNYGYTF
TRBJ1-2 TRBV5-1 . . TGCGCCAGCAGCAACGACAGGCCCACCTATGGCTACACCTTC CASSNDRPTYGYTF
TRBJ2-7 TRBV7-6 . . TGTGCCAGCAGCTTAGTCGGGGATGGGTACGAGCAGTACTTC CASSLVGDGYEQYF
TRBJ2-7 TRBV7-9 . . TGTGCCAGCAGCTTAGAGGGCGGGCAGTACTTC CASSLEGGQYF
TRBJ1-1 TRBV9 . TRBD1 TGTGCCAGCAGCGTCTCCGGGACAGGGGCGACTGAAGCTTTCTTT CASSVSGTGATEAFF
TRBJ2-1 TRBV5-6 . . TGTGCCAGCAGCTTTTTATTAACAGTCGGCATAGGGGACAATGAGCAGTTCTTC CASSFLLTVGIGDNEQFF
TRBJ2-3 TRBV5-1 . TRBD2 TGCGCCAGCAGCTTAGCAGCGGGGGTTGATACGCAGTATTTT CASSLAAGVDTQYF
TRBJ2-1 TRBV5-1 . TRBD1 TGCGCCAGTGACAGGGGTGACTCCTACAATGAGCAGTTCTTC CASDRGDSYNEQFF
TRBJ2-7 TRBV13 . TRBD1 TGTGCCAGCAGCCCTAGGCCAAACCGGGACAGAGCCTACGAGCAGTACTTC CASSPRPNRDRAYEQYF
TRBJ1-2 TRBV10-1 . . TGCGCCAGCAGTGAAGGCCTTAACTATGGCTACACCTTC CASSEGLNYGYTF
TRBJ2-2 TRBV14 once . TGTGCCAGCAGCCCTCAAGGACGGGTTGGTACCGGGGAGCTGTTTTTT CASSPQGRVGTGELFF
TRBJ1-1 TRBV7-9 . . TGTGCCAGCAGCTTAGGTGAACCTGGAGGCACTGAAGCTTTCTTT CASSLGEPGGTEAFF
TRBJ2-1 TRBV27 once TRBD2 TGTGCCAGCAGTTCGCGTAAAGCTAGCGGGGGCTGGTCCTACAATGAGCAGTTCTTC CASSSRKASGGWSYNEQFF
TRBJ1-3 TRBV7-8 . . TGTGCCAGCAGCCGACAGCCCCGAAACACCATATATTTT CASSRQPRNTIYF
TRBJ2-7 TRBV2 . . TGTGCCAGCAGTGACAGCCTCTTCCGATCCTACGAGCAGTACTTC CASSDSLFRSYEQYF
TRBJ1-5 TRBV29-1 . TRBD1 TGCAGCGTCGGACAGGGGGTTAGCAATCAGCCCCAGCATTTT CSVGQGVSNQPQHF
TRBJ2-5 TRBV7-2 once . TGTGCCAGCAGCTCGCCTCACCAAGAGACCCAGTACTTC CASSSPHQETQYF
TRBJ1-5 TRBV7-2 . . TGTGCCAGCAGCCCCAGGACCAATCAGCCCCAGCATTTT CASSPRTNQPQHF
TRBJ1-2 TRBV5-8 . . TGTGCCAGCACCTTGGTAGGGGGCTATGGCTACACCTTC CASTLVGGYGYTF
TRBJ1-1 TRBV29-1 . . TGCAGCGTTTCTCAGGTGTGGAACACTGAAGCTTTCTTT CSVSQVWNTEAFF
TRBJ1-1 TRBV27 . TRBD1 TGTGCCAGCAGTTTATCGACAGGGAAGGCCACTGAAGCTTTCTTT CASSLSTGKATEAFF
TRBJ2-3 TRBV4-1 . TRBD1 TGCGCCAGCAGCCAAGATAGGTACAGGGGACACGCCGACACAGATACGCAGTATTTT CASSQDRYRGHADTDTQYF
TRBJ1-1 TRBV5-1 . . TGCGCCAGCAGCCTAGGGGTGATGAACACTGAAGCTTTCTTT CASSLGVMNTEAFF
TRBJ2-5 TRBV5-1 few . TGCGCCAGCAGCCAGAACAAGGAGACCCAGTACTTC CASSQNKETQYF
TRBJ1-1 TRBV10-2 . TRBD1 TGCGCCAGCAGTGAGGCCCAGGGGGGGTTCAGTTTGACTGAAGCTTTCTTT CASSEAQGGFSLTEAFF
TRBJ1-2 TRBV9 . . TGTGCCAGCAGCGTAGAGGCCAGGGTAAACTATGGCTACACCTTC CASSVEARVNYGYTF
TRBJ1-2 TRBV7-2 . TRBD1 TGTGCCAGCAGCATAGAAACAGGGGGCGGCTATGGCTACACCTTC CASSIETGGGYGYTF
TRBJ2-2 TRBV9 . . TGTGCCAGCAGCGTAGGGGGAGGAGCGATCACCGGGGAGCTGTTTTTT CASSVGGGAITGELFF
TRBJ1-1 TRBV2 . . TGTGCCAGCAGTGCCCAGGGGAGGGACACTGAAGCTTTCTTT CASSAQGRDTEAFF